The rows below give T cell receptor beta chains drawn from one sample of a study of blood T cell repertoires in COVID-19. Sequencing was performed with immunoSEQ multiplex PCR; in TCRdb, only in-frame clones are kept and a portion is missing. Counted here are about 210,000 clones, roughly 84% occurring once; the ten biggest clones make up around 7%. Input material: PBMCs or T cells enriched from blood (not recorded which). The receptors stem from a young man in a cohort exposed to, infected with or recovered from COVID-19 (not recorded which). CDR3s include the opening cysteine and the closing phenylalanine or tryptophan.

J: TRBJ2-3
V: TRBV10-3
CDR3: CAISSTTGSDTQYF

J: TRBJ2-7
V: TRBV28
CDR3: CASSLRGYEQYF

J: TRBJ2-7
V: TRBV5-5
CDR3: CASKIGQGAYEQYF

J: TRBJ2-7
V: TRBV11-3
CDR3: CASRSGTQSSYEQYF

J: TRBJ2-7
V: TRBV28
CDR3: CASRGQGDPTRAYEQYF

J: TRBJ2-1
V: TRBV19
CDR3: CASSITKHNEQFF

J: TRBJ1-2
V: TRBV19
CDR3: CASSPRDRVTSHGYTF

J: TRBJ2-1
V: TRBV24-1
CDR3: CATSDSLEEQFF

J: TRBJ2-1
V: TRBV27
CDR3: CASSARFPGLAGPTFENEQFF

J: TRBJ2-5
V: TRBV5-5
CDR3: CASSLLVFSETQYF

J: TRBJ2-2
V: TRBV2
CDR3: CASRRDRDAGELFF

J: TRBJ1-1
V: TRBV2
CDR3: CARYRDRANTEAFF

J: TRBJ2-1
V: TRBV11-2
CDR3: CASSSPGGEQFF

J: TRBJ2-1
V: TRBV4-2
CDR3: CASSQDPGSTSGFYNEQFF

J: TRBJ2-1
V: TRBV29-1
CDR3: CSVLKISRDEQFF

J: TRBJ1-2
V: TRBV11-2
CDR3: CASSLAEGSHYGYTF

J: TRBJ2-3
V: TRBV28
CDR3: CASSLRLAGTPDTQYF

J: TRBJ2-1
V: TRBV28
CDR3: CASRRLFPDSYNEQFF

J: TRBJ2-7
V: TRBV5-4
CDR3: CASSAGLGVGEQYF

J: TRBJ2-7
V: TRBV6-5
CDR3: CASSYFTGTEQYF

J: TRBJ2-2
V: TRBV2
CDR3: CASRNNGETGELFF

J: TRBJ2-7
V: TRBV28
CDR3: CASSILSHEQYF

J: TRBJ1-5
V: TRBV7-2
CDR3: CASSLGTSFGNQPQHF

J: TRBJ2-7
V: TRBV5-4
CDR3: CASSRDDSWEQYF

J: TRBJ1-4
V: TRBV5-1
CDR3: CASSFSGAATNEKLFF

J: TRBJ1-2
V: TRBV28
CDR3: CASSLAGTEDYYGYTF

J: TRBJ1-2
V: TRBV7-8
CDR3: CASSLNLLPNPGTEGTNYGYTF

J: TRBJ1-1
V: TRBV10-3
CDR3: CAISPRIGTEAFF